This T cell receptor beta chain is drawn from a study of T cells in Graves' hyperthyroidism and ophthalmopathy. Overall study results and limits: Most thyroid clonotypes expanded above 0.001 appeared in blood too. Ophthalmopathy, which appeared later, was predicted by the model a median roughly 6.4 months before onset.

In regard to this clonotype: As yet, its antigen is unknown.

Germline values: CDR1 SEHNR, CDR2 FQNEAQ (reference sequence). V was pared by 3 bases and J by 0 bases, with 14 bases between. The CDR3 runs 16 residues. Template material for amplifying TCR beta CDR3 regions consisted of RNA transcripts. In the first-round RT-PCR of the TCR CDR3, the HTBI primer set was used. Each CDR3 protein gets one entry after TCRdb re-called the multiplex PCR reads with MiXCR. The sample shows 550,000 to 650,000 distinct CDR3 sequences, more than 11% of them seen only once. These patients, aged 18 to 65, had recently diagnosed hyperthyroidism lasting under 2 months. Sequencing input: blood. V and J are TRBV7-9 and TRBJ1-1, with D possibly TRBD1 on 6 matching bases. The source of this sequence is a woman aged 30 to 39 with Graves' hyperthyroidism that later progressed to Graves' ophthalmopathy. The CDR3 loop reads CASSFSTGTLNTEAFF. Written as DNA, the CDR3 is TGTGCCAGCAGCTTCTCGACAGGAACCTTGAACACTGAAGCTTTCTTT.